The rows below give T cell receptor beta chains drawn from one sample of a study of blood T cell repertoires in COVID-19. The protocol was immunoSEQ multiplex PCR, while the TCRdb copy is restricted to in-frame clones and leaves out a portion. The table has under 250,000 clones, approximately 82% seen once. The sequenced material came from peripheral blood. The receptors come from a man in his forties or fifties with active or convalescent COVID-19. Both conserved end residues are part of each CDR3. D genes are given only for firm matches. For some rows the clone size is stated as once, few or many, or as a class when expanded; others skip it.

clone_size,d_call,j_call,v_call,cdr3_aa,cdr3_nt
-,TRBD2,TRBJ2-7,TRBV7-9,CASSSGLGSYEQYF,TGTGCCAGCAGCTCAGGACTAGGCTCCTACGAGCAGTACTTC
once,TRBD1,TRBJ1-4,TRBV5-4,CASSPRTGPNEKLFF,TGTGCCAGCAGCCCTCGGACAGGGCCCAATGAAAAACTGTTTTTT
-,TRBD1,TRBJ1-6,TRBV10-1,CASSAGTGDSPLHF,TGCGCCAGCAGTGCCGGGACAGGGGACTCACCCCTCCACTTT
-,-,TRBJ2-2,TRBV13,CASSRGGPRTGELFF,TGTGCCAGCAGCAGGGGGGGGCCCCGCACCGGGGAGCTGTTTTTT
-,TRBD2,TRBJ2-7,TRBV6-1,CASSEGTSASYEQYF,TGTGCCAGCAGTGAAGGAACTAGCGCTAGCTACGAGCAGTACTTC
few,-,TRBJ2-2,TRBV10-1,CASTPFPDTGELFF,TGCGCCAGCACCCCGTTCCCGGACACCGGGGAGCTGTTTTTT
-,TRBD2,TRBJ2-1,TRBV6-2/TRBV6-3,CASSYVGLAVGNEQFF,TGTGCCAGCAGTTATGTCGGACTAGCGGTGGGAAATGAGCAGTTCTTC
-,-,TRBJ1-3,TRBV30,CAWSRGRLNSGNTIYF,TGTGCCTGGAGTAGGGGAAGATTGAACTCTGGAAACACCATATATTTT
-,-,TRBJ2-1,TRBV18,CASSRTSSSYNEQFF,TGTGCCAGCTCGCGGACTTCCTCGTCCTACAATGAGCAGTTCTTC
-,-,TRBJ1-3,TRBV28,CASSLLRLGSGNTIYF,TGTGCCAGCAGTTTATTGAGGCTCGGCTCTGGAAACACCATATATTTT
-,-,TRBJ1-5,TRBV3-1/TRBV3-2,CASSQGFSGNQPQHF,TGTGCCAGCAGCCAAGGGTTCTCGGGAAATCAGCCCCAGCATTTT
once,-,TRBJ2-7,TRBV28,CASRRAPIEQYF,TGTGCCAGCAGGAGGGCTCCGATTGAGCAGTACTTC
-,-,TRBJ1-2,TRBV5-6,CASSFLPGGNYGYTF,TGTGCCAGCAGCTTCTTACCCGGGGGGAACTATGGCTACACCTTC
-,-,TRBJ1-6,TRBV24-1,CATSDPRLRGENSPLHF,TGTGCCACCAGTGACCCTCGACTTCGTGGGGAGAATTCACCCCTCCACTTT
-,TRBD1,TRBJ1-2,TRBV27,CASSSPDRGGGYTF,TGTGCCAGCAGTTCGCCAGACAGGGGAGGAGGCTACACCTTC
few,-,TRBJ1-2,TRBV6-5,CASSSTSRGTNYGYTF,TGTGCCAGCAGTTCCACATCCAGGGGAACTAACTATGGCTACACCTTC
-,TRBD1,TRBJ1-5,TRBV19,CASSLDRANQPQHF,TGTGCCAGTAGCCTGGACAGGGCTAACCAGCCCCAGCATTTT
-,-,TRBJ1-2,TRBV4-3,CASSRRVGGDGPGGYTF,TGCGCCAGCAGCCGGAGAGTTGGAGGGGACGGACCCGGGGGCTACACCTTC
-,-,TRBJ2-2,TRBV6-5,CASSSAGRTGELFF,TGTGCCAGCAGTTCGGCGGGAAGGACCGGGGAGCTGTTTTTT
-,-,TRBJ1-6,TRBV27,CASRESSYNSPLHF,TGTGCCAGCAGGGAGAGCTCCTATAATTCACCCCTCCACTTT
-,TRBD1,TRBJ2-3,TRBV5-6,CASSLARDRSTDTQYF,TGTGCCAGCAGCTTGGCCAGGGACAGGAGCACAGATACGCAGTATTTT
-,-,TRBJ1-6,TRBV12-3/TRBV12-4,CASSTGYSPLHF,TGTGCCAGCAGCACAGGGTATTCACCCCTCCACTTT
-,TRBD1,TRBJ1-1,TRBV6-5,CASSFQTGGDAFF,TGTGCCAGCAGTTTCCAGACAGGGGGTGACGCTTTCTTT
-,-,TRBJ1-2,TRBV6-2/TRBV6-3,CASSTGTVNYGYTF,TGTGCCAGCAGTACCGGGACTGTAAACTATGGCTACACCTTC
-,-,TRBJ2-3,TRBV7-2,CASRKPASGTDTQYF,TGTGCCAGCAGAAAACCAGCGAGTGGCACAGATACGCAGTATTTT
-,-,TRBJ2-7,TRBV12-3/TRBV12-4,CASTLGRGYEQYF,TGTGCCAGCACCCTCGGAAGGGGCTACGAGCAGTACTTC
-,TRBD2,TRBJ2-7,TRBV10-1,CASSESSGGAYEQYF,TGCGCCAGCAGTGAGTCGAGCGGGGGGGCCTACGAGCAGTACTTC
-,-,TRBJ1-2,TRBV27,CASSLRGYYGYTF,TGTGCCAGCAGTTTGCGAGGGTACTATGGCTACACCTTC
-,-,TRBJ1-3,TRBV3-1/TRBV3-2,CASSQEPGALSGNTIYF,TGTGCCAGCAGCCAAGAACCCGGAGCCCTCTCTGGAAACACCATATATTTT
-,-,TRBJ2-1,TRBV18,CASSRGLDAEQFF,TGTGCCAGCTCCCGAGGTCTAGACGCCGAGCAGTTCTTC
-,TRBD2,TRBJ2-3,TRBV27,CASSLLPGLASTDTQYF,TGTGCCAGCAGTTTACTCCCGGGACTAGCCAGCACAGATACGCAGTATTTT
-,TRBD2,TRBJ2-1,TRBV9,CASSGTTSGRTFEQFF,TGTGCCAGCAGCGGGACGACTAGCGGGAGGACGTTTGAGCAGTTCTTC
-,-,TRBJ1-4,TRBV19,CASSSTGFSAAYEKLFF,TGTGCCAGTAGTAGCACAGGGTTCTCCGCGGCCTATGAAAAACTGTTTTTT
-,-,TRBJ1-1,TRBV19,CASSIGATVNTEAFF,TGTGCCAGTAGTATAGGGGCCACAGTGAACACTGAAGCTTTCTTT
-,-,TRBJ2-3,TRBV15,CATSIGVGGLTDTQYF,TGTGCCACCAGCATTGGGGTGGGGGGATTGACAGATACGCAGTATTTT
-,TRBD2,TRBJ2-7,TRBV14,CASSQALAGNYEQYF,TGTGCCAGCAGCCAAGCACTAGCGGGGAACTACGAGCAGTACTTC
-,-,TRBJ2-2,TRBV6-4,CASSVRLGASTGELFF,TGTGCCAGCAGTGTCAGGCTTGGCGCCTCCACCGGGGAGCTGTTTTTT
-,TRBD1,TRBJ2-1,TRBV2,CASGRDRQYNEQFF,TGTGCCAGCGGACGGGACAGGCAATACAATGAGCAGTTCTTC
once,-,TRBJ1-6,TRBV5-1,CATRNEQGGNSPLHF,TGCGCCACCAGAAACGAACAGGGTGGGAATTCACCCCTCCACTTT
-,-,TRBJ1-3,TRBV12-3/TRBV12-4,CASSPLRGNTIYF,TGTGCCAGCAGTCCCCTCAGAGGAAACACCATATATTTT
-,-,TRBJ2-1,TRBV3-1/TRBV3-2,CASSQARDNEQFF,TGTGCCAGCAGCCAAGCCAGGGACAATGAGCAGTTCTTC
-,TRBD2,TRBJ2-1,TRBV5-1,CASSFGGSPLLNSYNEQFF,TGCGCCAGCAGCTTCGGCGGGAGCCCCTTGTTAAACTCCTACAATGAGCAGTTCTTC
-,-,TRBJ1-1,TRBV2,CASSLEQGDTEAFF,TGTGCCAGCAGCCTTGAGCAGGGTGACACTGAAGCTTTCTTT
few,TRBD2,TRBJ2-7,TRBV18,CASSPTSGEQYF,TGTGCCAGCTCACCGACTAGCGGCGAGCAGTACTTC
-,-,TRBJ1-1,TRBV11-2,CASSLGPGYTNTEAFF,TGTGCCAGCAGCTTAGGTCCAGGATACACGAACACTGAAGCTTTCTTT
-,-,TRBJ1-5,TRBV18,CASSLGQSEQPQHF,TGTGCCAGCTCTCTCGGACAGTCCGAACAGCCCCAGCATTTT
-,-,TRBJ1-6,TRBV2,CASSLDRYNSPLHF,TGTGCCAGCAGCCTGGACAGATATAATTCACCCCTCCACTTT
-,-,TRBJ2-7,TRBV11-3,CASSFQGEINEQYF,TGTGCCAGCAGCTTCCAAGGGGAAATCAACGAGCAGTACTTC
-,TRBD2,TRBJ2-5,TRBV5-1,CASSRSSGGARETQYF,TGCGCCAGCAGTCGTTCTAGCGGGGGGGCCCGAGAGACCCAGTACTTC
-,TRBD2,TRBJ2-6,TRBV6-1,CASSDSGTSSGANVLTF,TGTGCCAGCAGTGATAGCGGGACCAGCTCTGGGGCCAACGTCCTGACTTTC
-,-,TRBJ1-1,TRBV6-5,CASSYAGNTEAFF,TGTGCCAGCAGTTACGCGGGGAACACTGAAGCTTTCTTT
once,TRBD1,TRBJ1-5,TRBV10-2,CASRPATGGSNQPQHF,TGCGCCAGCAGGCCGGCGACAGGGGGCTCGAATCAGCCCCAGCATTTT
-,TRBD1,TRBJ1-5,TRBV6-6,CASSTGGQPQHF,TGTGCCAGCAGTACAGGGGGACAGCCCCAGCATTTT
-,TRBD1,TRBJ1-3,TRBV5-8,CASSLSGRGVGNTIYF,TGTGCCAGCAGCTTGTCGGGCAGGGGGGTAGGAAACACCATATATTTT
few,-,TRBJ2-2,TRBV6-1,CASSDHRELFF,TGTGCCAGCAGTGACCATCGGGAGCTGTTTTTT
-,-,TRBJ1-2,TRBV4-3,CASSQEWGVGYGYTF,TGCGCCAGCAGCCAAGAGTGGGGCGTGGGGTATGGCTACACCTTC
few,-,TRBJ1-5,TRBV6-5,CASSYSRNQPQHF,TGTGCCAGCAGTTACAGTCGGAATCAGCCCCAGCATTTT